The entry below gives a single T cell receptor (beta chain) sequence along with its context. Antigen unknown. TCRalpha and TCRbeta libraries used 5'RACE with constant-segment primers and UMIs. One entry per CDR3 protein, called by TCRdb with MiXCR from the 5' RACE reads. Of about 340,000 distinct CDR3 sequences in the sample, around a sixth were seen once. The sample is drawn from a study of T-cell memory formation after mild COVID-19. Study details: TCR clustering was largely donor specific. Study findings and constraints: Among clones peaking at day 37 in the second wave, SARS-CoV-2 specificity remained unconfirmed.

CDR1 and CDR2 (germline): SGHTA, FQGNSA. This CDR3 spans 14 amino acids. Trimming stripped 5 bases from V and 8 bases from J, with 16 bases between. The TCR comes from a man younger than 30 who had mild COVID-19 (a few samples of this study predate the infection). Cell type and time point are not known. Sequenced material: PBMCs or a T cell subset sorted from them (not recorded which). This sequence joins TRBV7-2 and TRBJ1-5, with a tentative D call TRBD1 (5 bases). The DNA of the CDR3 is TGTGCCAGCAGCCGGGGGACTTTAGGCGAGCCCCAGCATTTT. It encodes CASSRGTLGEPQHF.